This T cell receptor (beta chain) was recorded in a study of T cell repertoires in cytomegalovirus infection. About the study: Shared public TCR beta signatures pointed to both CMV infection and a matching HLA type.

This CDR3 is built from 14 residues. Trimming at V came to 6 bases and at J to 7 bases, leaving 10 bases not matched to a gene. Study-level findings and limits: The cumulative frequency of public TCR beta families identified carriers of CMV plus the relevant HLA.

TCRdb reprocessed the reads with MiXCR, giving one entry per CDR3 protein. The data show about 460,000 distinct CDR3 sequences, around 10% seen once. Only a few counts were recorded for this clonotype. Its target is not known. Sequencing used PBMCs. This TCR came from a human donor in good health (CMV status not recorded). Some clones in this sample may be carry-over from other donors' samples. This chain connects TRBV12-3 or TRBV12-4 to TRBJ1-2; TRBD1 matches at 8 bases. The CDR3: CASSHRTGNFGYTF. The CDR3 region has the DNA TGTGCCAGCAGCCACCGGACAGGGAATTTTGGCTACACCTTC.